These 11 T cell receptor beta chains share one sample of origin, sequenced in a study of radiotherapy plus CTLA-4 blockade in lung cancer. The assay was immunoSEQ multiplex PCR, and TCRdb's table has in-frame clones only and misses some. In the table there are 40,000 to 45,000 clones, approximately 77% of which are singletons. Sequences were derived from peripheral blood, sampled from a patient treated with radiotherapy plus ipilimumab. These receptors originate from a human donor with non-small cell lung cancer whose response to radiotherapy plus ipilimumab could not be evaluated.

This sequence joins TRBV5-1 and TRBJ2-2; 10 bases match TRBD2. Germline values: CDR1 SGHRS, CDR2 YFSETQ. CDR3 length: 15 amino acids. The trim removed 1 base at V and 6 bases at J, leaving 3 bases unmatched. Written as DNA, the CDR3 is TGCGCCAGCAGCTTGACTAGCGGGGTTGCCGGGGAGCTGTTTTTT. As protein: CASSLTSGVAGELFF. The full variable domain, completed using reference TRBV5-1 and TRBJ2-2, is KAGVTQTPRYLIKTRGQQVTLSCSPISGHRSVSWYQQTPGQGLQFLFEYFSETQRNKGNFPGRFSGRQFSNSRSEMNVSTLELGDSALYLCASSLTSGVAGELFFGEGSRLTVL.

The V and J genes are TRBV6-5 and TRBJ2-7, with 13 positions matching TRBD2. Losses at the gene ends were 5 bases for V and 6 bases for J; bases not matched to a gene: 1. Germline CDR1 reads MNHEY; CDR2 reads SVGAGI. This CDR3 is 13 amino acids long. The chain's CDR3 is CASSRTSGSEQYF. In nucleotides, the CDR3 is TGTGCCAGCAGTCGGACTAGCGGGAGCGAGCAGTACTTC.

V and J are TRBV5-4 and TRBJ2-5; the match to TRBD2 covers 13 bases. The germline gives CDR1 SGHNT, CDR2 YYREEE (reference sequence). After removal of 4 bases from V and 2 bases from J, the junction contained 5 bases not matched to a gene. The CDR3 extends over 16 amino acids. The CDR3 sequence is CASSRGLAGAQETQYF. The CDR3 region has the DNA TGTGCCAGCAGCCGCGGACTAGCGGGGGCTCAAGAGACCCAGTACTTC.

This clone was seen just once. The rearrangement links TRBV7-3 to TRBJ2-1; 8 bases are a match to TRBD1. This CDR3 is 15 amino acids long. The germline gives CDR1 SGHTA, CDR2 FQGTGA. Trimming removed 4 bases from V and 10 bases from J; junction bases left unmatched: 12. The CDR3 DNA reads TGTGCCAGCAGCTCAAACGCCGGGACAGGCATCGAGCAGTTCTTC. Translated: CASSSNAGTGIEQFF. Full variable domain (remainder filled in from reference TRBV7-3 and TRBJ2-1): GAGVSQTPSNKVTEKGKYVELRCDPISGHTALYWYRQSLGQGPEFLIYFQGTGAADDSGLPNDRFFAVRPEGSVSTLKIQRTERGDSAVYLCASSSNAGTGIEQFFGPGTRLTVL.

The V gene is TRBV27, the J gene TRBJ2-2, with TRBD2 matching over 10 bases. Trimming took 4 bases from V and 9 from J; bases not matched to a gene: 8. CDR1 MNHEY and CDR2 SMNVEV come from the germline V gene (reference sequence). This CDR3 comprises 15 residues. The CDR3 nucleotides are TGTGCCAGCAGTTCCCGACTAGCGGGTAGTAGGGAGCTGTTTTTT. Translating it yields CASSSRLAGSRELFF.

This clone has a single count. The chain has TRBV7-8 and TRBJ2-3, with 12 positions matching TRBD2. V shed 6 bases and J 4 bases; nucleotides not matched to a gene: 8. The CDR3 sequence is 16 residues long. Germline V gives CDR1 SGHVS, CDR2 FQNEAQ. CDR3: CASSRRLAGASDTQYF. The CDR3 nucleotides read TGTGCCAGCAGTCGAAGACTAGCGGGGGCTTCAGATACGCAGTATTTT. The entire variable domain, with the rest obtained from reference TRBV7-8 and TRBJ2-3, is as follows: GAGVSQSPRYKVAKRGQDVALRCDPISGHVSLFWYQQALGQGPEFLTYFQNEAQLDKSGLPSDRFFAERPEGSVSTLKIQRTQQEDSAVYLCASSRRLAGASDTQYFGPGTRLTVL.

This chain uses TRBV4-3 with TRBJ1-6; D is unresolved. The length of the CDR3 is 14 residues. The V gene's germline CDR1 is LGHNA and CDR2 YSLEER. V was trimmed by 1 base and J by 7 bases, leaving 8 bases between them. The CDR3 nucleotides are TGCGCCAGCAGCCAAGGGGCATACAATTCACCCCTCCACTTT. This sequence encodes CASSQGAYNSPLHF.

The chain joins TRBV4-3 to TRBJ2-7; 8 bases agree with TRBD2. The CDR3 runs to 18 residues. The V segment lost 0 bases and the J segment 1 base; nucleotides outside the gene matches: 11. From germline, CDR1 is LGHNA and CDR2 YSLEER. This CDR3 reads CASSQEWVGLAGSYEQYF. The CDR3 DNA reads TGCGCCAGCAGCCAAGAGTGGGTGGGGCTAGCGGGTTCCTACGAGCAGTACTTC.

Only a few counts were recorded for this clone. The chain combines TRBV28 with TRBJ1-1; no firm D call. Germline V gene sequence: CDR1 MDHEN, CDR2 SYDVKM. The CDR3 is made up of 14 amino acids. Trimming took off 2 bases at V and 5 bases at J, with 12 bases between the two ends. DNA for the CDR3: TGTGCCAGCAGTTTAGTCTCGGGTCATACTGAAGCTTTCTTT. Translating it yields CASSLVSGHTEAFF.

The chain uses TRBV28 and TRBJ1-2; D might be TRBD1 (6 bases). The V gene's germline CDR1 is MDHEN and CDR2 SYDVKM. CDR3 length equals 13 residues. Trimming shortened V by 6 bases and J by 4 bases, and 12 bases separated the two germline ends. CDR3 bases: TGTGCCAGCAGACCCCAGGGGAGCTATGGCTACACCTTC. This codes for CASRPQGSYGYTF.

The rearrangement links TRBV6-6 to TRBJ1-5; weak D call: TRBD1 (5 bases). With 11 bases removed from V and 6 bases from J, the gap between germline ends came to 14 bases. Germline values: CDR1 MNHNY, CDR2 SVGAGI (reference sequence). The CDR3 runs 12 residues. DNA for the CDR3: TGTGCCTTGTCAGCAGGGCTTCAGCCCCAGCATTTT. As protein: CALSAGLQPQHF.